Listed here is a single T cell receptor (beta chain). The CDR3 contains 14 residues. Per germline, CDR1 MNHEY and CDR2 SVGEGT. V was cut by 6 bases and J by 1 base, with 13 bases left in between. The data belong to a study of blood T cell repertoires in COVID-19. About the research overall: COVID-19 samples, acute and convalescent, were from the United States, Italy and Spain. The cDNA or gDNA used as material had been derived from T cells, B-cell-depleted T cells, or PBMCs.

Per the original data handling: Amplification of reference gene primers provided the estimated nucleated cell counts. Sequenced by immunoSEQ multiplex PCR; TCRdb stores in-frame clones only, minus some. Clone size and the V and J calls come from that table; the DNA yielded D and trimming. Of about 60,000 clones detected, about 77% appear once; the ten largest clones hold less than 30%. This TCR was recovered from a human donor in a cohort sampled during active COVID-19. The sample comprised peripheral blood. V usage is TRBV6-2 or TRBV6-3 and J usage is TRBJ2-7; possible D gene TRBD1, 6 bases. This chain's CDR3 is CASSSTRGSYEQYF. The CDR3 DNA sequence: TGTGCCAGCAGCTCTACCAGGGGTTCCTACGAGCAGTACTTC.